The TCR beta chain under discussion was sequenced for a study of OX40 agonist ivuxolimab in advanced cancers. Libraries were prepared by immunoSEQ multiplex PCR; TCRdb keeps only in-frame clonotypes and omits some of them. The sample has about 77,000 clones; about 83% are singletons. Germline assignment: CDR1 ENHRY and CDR2 SYGVKD. The V end was cut by 3 bases, the J end by 8 bases, with 10 bases between. The CDR3 is made up of 12 amino acids. The rearrangement links TRBV10-3 to TRBJ1-1; the D gene is possibly TRBD1 (6 bases). The starting material was CD4+ or CD8+ T cells sorted from blood, obtained in a trial of the OX40 agonist ivuxolimab. The receptor's source is an adult with an advanced solid tumor such as melanoma, head and neck, liver or kidney cancer. The CDR3 nucleotides are TGTGCCATCAGTGAAGGGACACGAGAAGCTTTCTTT. Amino acid sequence: CAISEGTREAFF.